This T cell receptor beta chain was observed in a study of shared clonotypes between healthy human individuals. In the study overall: Each donor had three CD4 naive, three CD4 memory, two CD8 naive and one CD8 memory plate.

Study-wide results and limits: Compared with clonotypes that all four donors shared, non-shared clonotypes had lower generation probabilities. Expectations were that clonotype sharing among donors would be affected by sequencing depth.

Produced via immunoSEQ multiplex PCR; TCRdb's table is partial and in-frame only. The repertoire holds about 1.5 million clones, with around 97% as singletons. On this clone: The antigen remains unidentified.

The CDR3 is 14 residues long. V was clipped by 1 base and J by 1 base; unmatched bases: 1. Germline-derived CDR1 and CDR2 are SGHNT and YYREEE (reference sequence). Sequencing used naive CD4+ T cells sorted from blood. Described subset: CD45RA+ positively selected. The chain has TRBV5-4 and TRBJ2-7; 8 bases agree with TRBD1. The TCR comes from a man between 25 and 39 years old in good health. This CDR3 reads CASSLWTGSYEQYF. The CDR3 DNA reads TGTGCCAGCAGCTTGTGGACAGGGTCCTACGAGCAGTACTTC. The complete variable domain, with remaining parts taken from reference TRBV5-4 and TRBJ2-7, reads ETGVTQSPTHLIKTRGQQVTLRCSSQSGHNTVSWYQQALGQGPQFIFQYYREEENGRGNFPPRFSGLQFPNYSSELNVNALELDDSALYLCASSLWTGSYEQYFGPGTRLTVT.